The sequence of this TCR beta chain was determined in a study of T cell clonality in common variable immunodeficiency (dated by TCRdb to between 2014 and 2017). CVID samples and control samples contributed equivalent amounts of genomic DNA as sequencing input. For every sample, a 60 bp segment covering the rearranged TCRbeta CDR3 region was amplified and then sequenced. TCRbeta amplification used the immunoSEQ assay, a bias-corrected multiplex PCR with high-throughput sequencing. Regarding the original processing steps: Each unique nucleotide sequence was treated as a clone and annotated with V, D and J genes, copy number and frequency. Sequences were labeled productive if in frame, and non-productive if out of frame or containing stop codons. As previously described, Shannon's entropy was used to calculate clonality. The predicted amino acid sequences of productive clones were used to derive the mean CDR3 Kyte-Doolittle hydropathy. Hierarchical clustering of scaled V gene usage was performed with the R hclust function using Manhattan distance and complete linkage. Clone sharing by CDR3 amino acid sequence was assessed by resampling 12 repertoires per group over 100 rounds. The repertoires were searched for about 70 published EBV-specific TCRbeta sequences and almost 250 published CMV-specific TCRbeta sequences. Analysis left out two CVID samples that produced under 10,000 sequences, so 42 CVID repertoires remained. In its TCRdb copy, this immuneACCESS table keeps in-frame sequences only and misses some clones. Where compared with another copy, unresolved V genes explain less than half of these, and the others have no known cause. D and trimming were read from the DNA, whereas the V and J calls and clone size are those reported in that table. Here the sample lists approximately 24,000 clones, none seen once only. Clones ranked in the top ten supply roughly 9.6% of the sample.

General study outcomes and caveats: Although equal DNA input was used, an average of about 85,000 unique sequences per sample was obtained for controls, compared with around 32,000 for CVID samples. It was noted by the authors that sequencing of the repertoires of T cell subpopulations would be needed to clarify the cause of the increased clonality in CVID. CVID TCRbeta sequences reportedly showed fewer deletions and N-nucleotide insertions and lacked highly modified clones with 13 or more V deletions. CVID subjects shared fewer TCRbeta clones with each other than healthy controls did (p < 0.0001). Correlations of repertoire features with clinical complications were constrained by heterogeneity among patients within the CVID cohort. Compared with healthy controls, CVID subjects showed increased TCRbeta clonality (t-test p = 0.018), a feature most characteristic of about a third of subjects.

Measured from the cysteine to the phenylalanine, the CDR3 is 16 residues long. The DNA shown is the part of the CDR3 that was read: 39 bases, in frame from base 1. Taken from the germline V gene (reference sequence), the CDR1 and CDR2 loops are LNHDA and SQIVND. Trimming costs V 2 bases and J 4 bases, and their ends lie 15 bases apart. This clone was recorded a few times. No antigen is known for it. The read ends 3 residues shy of where the CDR3 ends; the end is completed using the germline J gene. Standard criteria, namely reduction of serum IgG, IgA and/or IgM below the normal range together with specific antibody deficiency, were applied for the diagnosis of CVID. There were around 44 subjects in the CVID group (approximately 15 female and around 29 male), ranging in age from about 9 to 65 years, with a mean age of about 40. Most CVID patients and most healthy controls were of Caucasian heritage. At the time of study participation, every CVID subject had been on replacement immunoglobulin therapy for at least one year. When blood was collected, none of the CVID subjects were ill or on immunomodulatory or immunosuppressive medication. From each donor, about 4.5 to 8.5 ml of heparinized peripheral whole blood was collected. Genomic DNA from adults with common variable immune deficiency (CVID) and from healthy adult controls was the source for sequencing TCRbeta CDR3 repertoires. Diluted blood was density-centrifuged over Hypaque 1077 or Ficoll-Paque to isolate peripheral blood mononuclear cells. Genomic DNA was obtained from unsorted mononuclear cells through either Qiagen column purification or a centrifugation-based method.

The source material was peripheral blood mononuclear cells. This clonotype was obtained from a human donor with common variable immunodeficiency. Rearrangement joined TRBV19 to TRBJ1-3; the best D guess is TRBD1, with 5 bases matching. CDR3 loop: CASSILWAGSGNTIYF. The sequenced CDR3 bases are TGTGCCAGTAGTATACTTTGGGCAGGGTCCGGAAACACC. The entire variable domain, with the stretches around the CDR3 drawn from the reference TRBV19 and TRBJ1-3 proteins, is DGGITQSPKYLFRKEGQNVTLSCEQNLNHDAMYWYRQDPGQGLRLIYYSQIVNDFQKGDIAEGYSVSREKKESFPLTVTSAQKNPTAFYLCASSILWAGSGNTIYFGEGSWLTVV.